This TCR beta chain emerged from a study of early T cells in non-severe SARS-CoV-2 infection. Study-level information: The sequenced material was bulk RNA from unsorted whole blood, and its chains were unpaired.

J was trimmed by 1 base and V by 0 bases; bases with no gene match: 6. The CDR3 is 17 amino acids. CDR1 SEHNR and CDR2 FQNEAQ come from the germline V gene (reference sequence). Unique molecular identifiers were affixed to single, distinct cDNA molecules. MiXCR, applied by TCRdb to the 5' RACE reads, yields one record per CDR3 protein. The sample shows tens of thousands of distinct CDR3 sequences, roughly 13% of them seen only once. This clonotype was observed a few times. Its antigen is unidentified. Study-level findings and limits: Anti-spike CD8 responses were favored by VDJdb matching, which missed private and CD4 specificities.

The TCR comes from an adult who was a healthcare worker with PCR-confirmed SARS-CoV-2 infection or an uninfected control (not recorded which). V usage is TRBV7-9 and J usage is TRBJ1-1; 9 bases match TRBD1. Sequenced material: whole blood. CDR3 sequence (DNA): TGTGCCAGCAGCTTAGCGCTTGGACAGGGGAGGAACACTGAAGCTTTCTTT. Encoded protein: CASSLALGQGRNTEAFF. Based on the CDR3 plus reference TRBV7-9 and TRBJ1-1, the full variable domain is DTGVSQNPRHKITKRGQNVTFRCDPISEHNRLYWYRQTLGQGPEFLTYFQNEAQLEKSRLLSDRFSAERPKGSFSTLEIQRTEQGDSAMYLCASSLALGQGRNTEAFFGQGTRLTVV.